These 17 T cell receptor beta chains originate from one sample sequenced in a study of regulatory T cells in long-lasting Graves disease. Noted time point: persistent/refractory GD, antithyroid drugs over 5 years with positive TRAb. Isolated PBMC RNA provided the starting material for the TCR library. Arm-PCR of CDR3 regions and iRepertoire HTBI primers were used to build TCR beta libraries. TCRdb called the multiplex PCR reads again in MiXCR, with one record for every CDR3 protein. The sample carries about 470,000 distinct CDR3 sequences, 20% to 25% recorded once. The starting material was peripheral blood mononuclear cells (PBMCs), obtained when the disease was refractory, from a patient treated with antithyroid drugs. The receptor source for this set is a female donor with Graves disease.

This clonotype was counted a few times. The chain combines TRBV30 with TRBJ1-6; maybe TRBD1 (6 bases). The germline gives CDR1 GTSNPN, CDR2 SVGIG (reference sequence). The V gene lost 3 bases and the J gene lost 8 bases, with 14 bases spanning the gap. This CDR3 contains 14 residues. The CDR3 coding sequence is TGTGCCTGGAGGGGGACACGCCAGGATTCACCCCTCCACTTT. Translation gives CAWRGTRQDSPLHF.

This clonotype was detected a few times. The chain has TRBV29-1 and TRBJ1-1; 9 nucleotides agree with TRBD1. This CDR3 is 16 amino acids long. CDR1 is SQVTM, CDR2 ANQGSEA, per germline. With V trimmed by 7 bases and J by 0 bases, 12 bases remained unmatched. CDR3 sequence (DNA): TGCAGCGCGACCGGGACAGGGTCCCCAATGAACACTGAAGCTTTCTTT. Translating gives CSATGTGSPMNTEAFF.

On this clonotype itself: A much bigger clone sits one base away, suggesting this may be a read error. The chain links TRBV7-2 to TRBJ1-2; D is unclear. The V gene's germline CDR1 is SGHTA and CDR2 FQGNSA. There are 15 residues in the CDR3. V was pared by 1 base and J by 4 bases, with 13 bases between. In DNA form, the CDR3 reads TGTGCCAGCAGCTTAGAAGCAGGCGGGAGCTATGGCTACACCTTC. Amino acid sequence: CASSLEAGGSYGYTF. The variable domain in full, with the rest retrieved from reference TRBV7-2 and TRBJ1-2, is GAGVSQSPSNKVTEKGKDVELRCDPISGHTALYWYRQSLGQGLEFLIYFQGNSAPDKSGLPSDRFSAERTGGSVSTLTIQRTQQEDSAVYLCASSLEAGGSYGYTFGSGTRLTVV.

DNA of the CDR3: TGCAGTGTTCCGGGACTAGCGAGCACAGATACGCAGTATTTT. Amino acid sequence: CSVPGLASTDTQYF. This chain connects TRBV20-1 to TRBJ2-3, with 10 positions matching TRBD2. Losses at the gene ends were 7 bases for V and 0 bases for J; bases not matched to a gene: 4. This CDR3 contains 14 residues. Germline V CDR1 and CDR2: DFQATT, SNEGSKA (reference sequence).

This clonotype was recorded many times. This CDR3 is CASGSGRGELFF. In DNA form, the CDR3 reads TGTGCTAGTGGTTCTGGGCGCGGGGAGCTGTTTTTT. V usage is TRBV12-5 and J usage is TRBJ2-2, with D unclear. The CDR3 is 12 residues long. Germline values: CDR1 LGHNT, CDR2 FRNRAP. Between the trimmed V and J ends, which lost 4 bases and 7 bases, there was a span of 7 bases.

CDR3 in DNA: TGCAGCGTTGAGTCCATGAACACTGAAGCTTTCTTT. This sequence encodes CSVESMNTEAFF. The J gene is TRBJ1-1, the V gene TRBV29-1; D unclear. This CDR3 is 12 amino acids long. Trimming cost V 3 bases and J 0 bases, with 5 bases left between them. Looked up from germline, CDR1 is SQVTM and CDR2 is ANQGSEA.

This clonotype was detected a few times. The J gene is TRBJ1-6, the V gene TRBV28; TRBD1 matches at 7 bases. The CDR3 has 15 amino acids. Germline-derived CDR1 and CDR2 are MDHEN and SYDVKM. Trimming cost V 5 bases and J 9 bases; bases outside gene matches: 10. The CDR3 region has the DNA TGTGCCAGCAGTCCCGACAGGGTAGATCTTTCACCCCTCCACTTT. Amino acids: CASSPDRVDLSPLHF.

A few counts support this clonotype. CDR3 amino acids: CATSSPMLDTQYF. Written as DNA, the CDR3 is TGTGCCACCAGCTCCCCGATGTTGGATACGCAGTATTTT. The rearrangement joins TRBV24-1 to TRBJ2-3, with D unresolved. Germline V CDR1 and CDR2: KGHDR, SFDVKD. V lost 7 bases and J 6 bases, leaving 13 bases between the germline ends. The CDR3 is made up of 13 amino acids.

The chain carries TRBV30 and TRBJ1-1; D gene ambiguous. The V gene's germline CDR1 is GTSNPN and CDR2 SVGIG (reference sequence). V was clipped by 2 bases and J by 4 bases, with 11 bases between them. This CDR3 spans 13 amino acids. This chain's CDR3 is CAWSLKIGTEAFF. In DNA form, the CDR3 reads TGTGCCTGGAGTTTAAAAATAGGCACTGAAGCTTTCTTT.

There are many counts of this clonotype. CDR3 protein: CASSETGTGVPYEQYF. CDR3 coding DNA: TGTGCCAGCAGTGAAACCGGGACAGGGGTCCCCTACGAGCAGTACTTC. The chain recombines TRBV2 with TRBJ2-7; 10 nucleotides agree with TRBD1. This CDR3 comprises 16 residues. The J segment lost 2 bases and the V segment lost 2 bases, leaving 6 bases of the junction unmatched. Germline lookup yields CDR1 SNHLY and CDR2 FYNNEI. The full variable domain, completed using reference TRBV2 and TRBJ2-7, is EPEVTQTPSHQVTQMGQEVILRCVPISNHLYFYWYRQILGQKVEFLVSFYNNEISEKSEIFDDQFSVERPDGSNFTLKIRSTKLEDSAMYFCASSETGTGVPYEQYFGPGTRLTVT.

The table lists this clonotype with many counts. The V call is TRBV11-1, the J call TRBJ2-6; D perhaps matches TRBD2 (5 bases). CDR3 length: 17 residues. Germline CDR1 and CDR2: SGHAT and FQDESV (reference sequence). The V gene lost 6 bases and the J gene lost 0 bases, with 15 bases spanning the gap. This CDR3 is CASRRRRCTSGANVLTF. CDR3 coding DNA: TGTGCCAGCAGAAGGAGGAGGTGTACCTCTGGGGCCAACGTCCTGACTTTC.

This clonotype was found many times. The CDR3 bases are TGTGCCAGCAGCTTAAGTATGGGTGCAGGCAATCAGCCCCAGCATTTT. Translated, it gives CASSLSMGAGNQPQHF. V and J are TRBV7-9 and TRBJ1-5; no reliable D call. The CDR3 loop spans 16 amino acids. CDR1 is SEHNR and CDR2 is FQNEAQ in the germline V gene (reference sequence). V lost 2 bases, J lost 2 bases, and 13 bases lay in between.

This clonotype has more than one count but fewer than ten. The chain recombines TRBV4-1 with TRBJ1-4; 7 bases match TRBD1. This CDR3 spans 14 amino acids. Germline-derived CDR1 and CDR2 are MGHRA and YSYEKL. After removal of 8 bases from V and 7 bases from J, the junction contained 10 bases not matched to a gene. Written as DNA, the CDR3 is TGCGCCAGCCGTAGGACAGGCGAGGCTGAAAAACTGTTTTTT. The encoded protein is CASRRTGEAEKLFF.

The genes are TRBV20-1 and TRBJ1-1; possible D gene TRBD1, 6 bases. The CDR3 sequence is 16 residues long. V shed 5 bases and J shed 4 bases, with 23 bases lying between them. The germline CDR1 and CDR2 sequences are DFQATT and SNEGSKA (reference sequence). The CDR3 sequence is CSAGAGRGGGTTEAFF. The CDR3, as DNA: TGCAGTGCTGGGGCGGGCAGGGGTGGAGGGACCACTGAAGCTTTCTTT.

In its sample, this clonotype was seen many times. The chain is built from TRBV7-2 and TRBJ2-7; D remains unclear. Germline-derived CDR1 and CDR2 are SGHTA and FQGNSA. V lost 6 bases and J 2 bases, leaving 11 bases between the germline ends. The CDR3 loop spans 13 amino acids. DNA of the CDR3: TGTGCCAGCAGACCCGGGCCGACCTACGAGCAGTACTTC. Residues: CASRPGPTYEQYF. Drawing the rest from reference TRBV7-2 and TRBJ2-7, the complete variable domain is GAGVSQSPSNKVTEKGKDVELRCDPISGHTALYWYRQSLGQGLEFLIYFQGNSAPDKSGLPSDRFSAERTGGSVSTLTIQRTQQEDSAVYLCASRPGPTYEQYFGPGTRLTVT.

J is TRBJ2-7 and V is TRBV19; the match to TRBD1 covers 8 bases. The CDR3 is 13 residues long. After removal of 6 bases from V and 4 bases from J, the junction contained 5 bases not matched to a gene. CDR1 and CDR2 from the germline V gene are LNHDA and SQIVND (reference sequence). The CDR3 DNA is TGTGCCAGTAGGCGGACAGGGATTTACGAGCAGTACTTC. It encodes CASRRTGIYEQYF.

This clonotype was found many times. The chain's CDR3 is CASSYSGGGATEAFF. The DNA of the CDR3 is TGTGCCAGCAGTTACTCCGGAGGGGGCGCGACTGAAGCTTTCTTT. V and J are TRBV6-2 or TRBV6-3 and TRBJ1-1; 7 bases map to TRBD1. Per germline, CDR1 MNHEY and CDR2 SVGEGT. The CDR3 length is 15 residues. Trimming cost V 0 bases and J 5 bases; bases outside gene matches: 6.